Listed below are T cell receptor beta chains from one sample, sequenced in a study of blood T cell repertoires in COVID-19. Using immunoSEQ multiplex PCR, the repertoire was profiled, and TCRdb retains in-frame clones only, with some absent. The sample lists roughly 150,000 clones, about 80% occurring once. The sample was peripheral blood. The receptors shown here come from a man in his sixties with acute or convalescent COVID-19. The CDR3 runs from the conserved cysteine through the conserved F or W. Each record gives: clone size, CDR3 length, J gene, D gene, V gene, CDR3 protein, CDR3 DNA. The D gene is left open where the match is weak. Clone sizes are given selectively: once, few, many, or a class where the clone is expanded.

size: .
length: 13
J: TRBJ1-5
D: TRBD1
V: TRBV7-2
CDR3: CASSPDRDQPQHF
DNA: TGTGCCAGCAGCCCGGACAGGGATCAGCCCCAGCATTTT

size: .
length: 16
J: TRBJ1-6
D: .
V: TRBV3-1/TRBV3-2
CDR3: CASSPPWSEFNSPLHF
DNA: TGTGCCAGCAGCCCCCCGTGGAGTGAATTCAATTCACCCCTCCACTTT

size: .
length: 14
J: TRBJ2-2
D: .
V: TRBV5-1
CDR3: CASSLEGLAGELFF
DNA: TGCGCCAGCAGCTTGGAGGGGTTGGCCGGGGAGCTGTTTTTT

size: .
length: 16
J: TRBJ1-5
D: TRBD1
V: TRBV5-6
CDR3: CASSVTGTGDNQPQHF
DNA: TGTGCCAGCAGCGTAACCGGGACAGGGGACAATCAGCCCCAGCATTTT

size: .
length: 15
J: TRBJ2-7
D: TRBD1
V: TRBV18
CDR3: CASSPSGTGGIGQYF
DNA: TGTGCCAGCTCACCATCCGGGACAGGGGGTATAGGGCAGTACTTC

size: .
length: 16
J: TRBJ2-2
D: .
V: TRBV19
CDR3: CASSIGGGMNTGELFF
DNA: TGTGCCAGTAGTATCGGTGGCGGCATGAACACCGGGGAGCTGTTTTTT

size: .
length: 15
J: TRBJ2-1
D: .
V: TRBV5-1
CDR3: CASSPDPRSHNEQFF
DNA: TGCGCCAGCAGTCCCGACCCTAGGAGCCACAATGAGCAGTTCTTC

size: .
length: 14
J: TRBJ1-3
D: .
V: TRBV9
CDR3: CASSVDSPGNTIYF
DNA: TGTGCCAGCAGCGTAGACAGCCCTGGGAACACCATATATTTT

size: .
length: 11
J: TRBJ1-1
D: .
V: TRBV10-3
CDR3: CAIMRNTEAFF
DNA: TGTGCCATCATGAGGAACACTGAAGCTTTCTTT

size: .
length: 11
J: TRBJ2-3
D: TRBD2
V: TRBV28
CDR3: CASSLQREEYF
DNA: TGTGCCAGCAGTTTACAGCGGGAGGAGTATTTT

size: .
length: 14
J: TRBJ2-7
D: TRBD1
V: TRBV5-1
CDR3: CASSLGQATYEQYF
DNA: TGCGCCAGCAGCCTCGGACAGGCTACCTACGAGCAGTACTTC

size: .
length: 15
J: TRBJ1-5
D: .
V: TRBV6-2/TRBV6-3
CDR3: CASSTGVYSNQPQHF
DNA: TGTGCCAGCAGTACAGGCGTTTATAGCAATCAGCCCCAGCATTTT

size: few
length: 14
J: TRBJ1-6
D: .
V: TRBV3-1/TRBV3-2
CDR3: CASSIRELNSPLHF
DNA: TGTGCCAGCAGCATAAGGGAGCTTAATTCACCCCTCCACTTT

size: .
length: 14
J: TRBJ1-1
D: TRBD1
V: TRBV2
CDR3: CASGPQGEGTEAFF
DNA: TGTGCCAGCGGACCCCAGGGGGAAGGCACTGAAGCTTTCTTT

size: .
length: 15
J: TRBJ2-3
D: TRBD2
V: TRBV28
CDR3: CASSPSGTSTDTQYF
DNA: TGTGCCAGCAGCCCGAGCGGGACTAGCACAGATACGCAGTATTTT

size: few
length: 15
J: TRBJ2-7
D: .
V: TRBV4-2
CDR3: CASSQETTNSYEQYF
DNA: TGTGCCAGCAGCCAAGAAACTACGAACTCCTACGAGCAGTACTTC

size: .
length: 17
J: TRBJ2-3
D: .
V: TRBV5-1
CDR3: CASSLGQVQRRTDTQYF
DNA: TGCGCCAGCAGCTTGGGCCAGGTCCAAAGGCGCACAGATACGCAGTATTTT

size: few
length: 12
J: TRBJ2-7
D: .
V: TRBV2
CDR3: CASSESAYEQYF
DNA: TGTGCCAGCAGTGAAAGCGCCTACGAGCAGTACTTC

size: .
length: 17
J: TRBJ2-4
D: TRBD1
V: TRBV6-2/TRBV6-3
CDR3: CASSRPTGGEAKNIQYF
DNA: TGTGCCAGCAGTAGACCGACAGGGGGCGAGGCCAAAAACATTCAGTACTTC

size: few
length: 14
J: TRBJ1-6
D: .
V: TRBV5-8
CDR3: CASSFAGPRSPLHF
DNA: TGTGCCAGCAGCTTCGCAGGGCCACGTTCACCCCTCCACTTT

size: .
length: 14
J: TRBJ2-7
D: .
V: TRBV6-5
CDR3: CASRPPQRSYEQYF
DNA: TGTGCCAGCAGACCCCCACAGAGAAGCTACGAGCAGTACTTC

size: .
length: 14
J: TRBJ1-6
D: TRBD1
V: TRBV28
CDR3: CASTRGPGNSPLHF
DNA: TGTGCCAGTACAAGGGGGCCGGGCAATTCACCCCTCCACTTT

size: .
length: 15
J: TRBJ1-1
D: .
V: TRBV19
CDR3: CASSKDNGASTEAFF
DNA: TGTGCCAGTAGTAAGGACAATGGGGCCAGCACTGAAGCTTTCTTT

size: few
length: 14
J: TRBJ1-6
D: TRBD1
V: TRBV30
CDR3: CAWSEQGVNSPLHF
DNA: TGTGCCTGGAGTGAACAGGGGGTTAATTCACCCCTCCACTTT

size: .
length: 12
J: TRBJ1-2
D: .
V: TRBV14
CDR3: CASSKGRGGYTF
DNA: TGTGCCAGCAGCAAAGGGAGGGGTGGCTACACCTTC

size: .
length: 15
J: TRBJ1-6
D: .
V: TRBV28
CDR3: CASSLSGELNSPLHF
DNA: TGTGCCAGCAGTTTATCAGGGGAGTTAAACTCACCCCTCCACTTT

size: .
length: 13
J: TRBJ2-5
D: .
V: TRBV11-2
CDR3: CASSAGQQETQYF
DNA: TGTGCCAGCAGCGCTGGACAACAAGAGACCCAGTACTTC

size: .
length: 16
J: TRBJ2-5
D: .
V: TRBV18
CDR3: CASSPPGTPFQETQYF
DNA: TGTGCCAGCTCACCACCCGGGACACCTTTTCAAGAGACCCAGTACTTC

size: .
length: 13
J: TRBJ1-3
D: .
V: TRBV2
CDR3: CATQRGSGNTIYF
DNA: TGTGCCACACAACGGGGGTCTGGAAACACCATATATTTT

size: .
length: 15
J: TRBJ1-5
D: .
V: TRBV7-2
CDR3: CASSLVAAANQPQHF
DNA: TGTGCCAGCAGCTTAGTGGCAGCGGCAAATCAGCCCCAGCATTTT

size: .
length: 13
J: TRBJ1-1
D: .
V: TRBV12-3/TRBV12-4
CDR3: CASSDTLNTEAFF
DNA: TGTGCCAGCAGCGACACGTTAAACACTGAAGCTTTCTTT

size: .
length: 15
J: TRBJ2-5
D: TRBD1
V: TRBV6-5
CDR3: CANSYWGQGGETQYF
DNA: TGTGCCAACAGTTACTGGGGACAGGGTGGGGAGACCCAGTACTTC

size: .
length: 14
J: TRBJ1-2
D: TRBD1
V: TRBV4-1
CDR3: CASSQPGQPYGYTF
DNA: TGCGCCAGCAGCCAACCGGGACAGCCCTATGGCTACACCTTC

size: .
length: 16
J: TRBJ2-7
D: .
V: TRBV6-6
CDR3: CASSSRPGQGPDEQYF
DNA: TGTGCCAGCAGCTCCCGGCCGGGACAAGGGCCAGACGAGCAGTACTTC

size: .
length: 14
J: TRBJ2-7
D: TRBD2
V: TRBV11-2
CDR3: CASSFSGGAVEQYF
DNA: TGTGCCAGCAGCTTTAGCGGGGGGGCCGTCGAGCAGTACTTC